This T cell receptor beta chain was profiled in a study of T cell changes during pregnancy in multiple sclerosis. The germline gives CDR1 SGHRS, CDR2 YFSETQ. The CDR3 consists of 17 residues. Trimming at V came to 4 bases and at J to 8 bases, leaving 16 bases not matched to a gene. Generated by immunoSEQ multiplex PCR, the TCRdb table keeps only in-frame clones and is missing some. Here the sample spans about 66,000 clones, roughly nine tenths being singletons. The chain has TRBV5-1 and TRBJ2-1; 9 bases fit TRBD2. This receptor was identified in a female donor with multiple sclerosis, enrolled in a pregnancy study. Material: CD8+ T cells from peripheral blood mononuclear cells, obtained before pregnancy. The CDR3 reads CASSLILSGGPDDEQFF. In nucleotides, the CDR3 is TGCGCCAGCAGCCTCATTCTTAGCGGGGGCCCCGATGATGAGCAGTTCTTC.